A selection of T cell receptor beta chains follows, all from one sample in a study of long-term antiretroviral therapy in people with HIV. Libraries were prepared by immunoSEQ multiplex PCR; TCRdb keeps only in-frame clonotypes and omits some of them. The sample lists several thousand clones, 70% to 90% occurring once. The material was unsorted PBMCs, obtained 3.7 years after starting antiretroviral therapy. The receptor set was obtained from a woman in her forties or fifties with HIV. The CDR3 runs from the conserved cysteine through the conserved F or W. D genes are given only for firm matches. Clone size is given for some rows only: seen once, a few or many times, or a class if the clone is expanded.

v_call	j_call	d_call	clone_size	cdr3_aa	cdr3_nt
TRBV10-3	TRBJ2-5	TRBD2	NA	CAISETGGGRAVQETQYF	TGTGCCATCAGTGAGACTGGGGGCGGGAGGGCAGTACAAGAGACCCAGTACTTC
TRBV10-2	TRBJ1-4	NA	NA	CASSSVATNEKLFF	TGCGCCAGCAGTTCGGTTGCAACTAATGAAAAACTGTTTTTT
TRBV19	TRBJ2-1	TRBD2	NA	CASSASSGSYNEQFF	TGTGCCAGTAGCGCTTCTAGCGGGAGTTACAATGAGCAGTTCTTC
TRBV2	TRBJ2-3	NA	NA	CASRKDTDTQYF	TGTGCCAGCAGGAAAGACACAGATACGCAGTATTTT
TRBV7-3	TRBJ2-7	TRBD2	NA	CASSSGLAGELQYF	TGTGCCAGCAGCTCGGGACTAGCGGGAGAGTTACAGTACTTC
TRBV6-5	TRBJ1-4	NA	NA	CASSYFSDEKLFF	TGTGCCAGCAGTTACTTTTCGGATGAAAAACTGTTTTTT
TRBV9	TRBJ2-1	TRBD2	NA	CASSVQLASDEQFF	TGTGCCAGCAGCGTACAACTAGCGTCGGATGAGCAGTTCTTC
TRBV5-6	TRBJ2-7	TRBD1	NA	CASSLGTGVYEQYF	TGTGCCAGCAGCTTAGGGACAGGGGTCTACGAGCAGTACTTC
TRBV12-5	TRBJ2-2	NA	NA	CASGSDHGVRVGELFF	TGTGCTAGTGGTTCCGATCATGGGGTACGGGTAGGGGAGCTGTTTTTT
TRBV28	TRBJ2-1	TRBD1	once	CASTLDRKQFF	TGTGCCAGCACCTTGGACAGGAAACAGTTCTTC
TRBV2	TRBJ2-1	NA	NA	CASSEVSSRNPYNEQFF	TGTGCCAGCAGTGAGGTCAGCTCCAGAAACCCTTACAATGAGCAGTTCTTC
TRBV6-5	TRBJ2-7	TRBD2	few	CASSYSGGDSYEQYF	TGTGCCAGCAGTTACTCCGGGGGGGACTCCTACGAGCAGTACTTC
TRBV9	TRBJ2-1	TRBD2	NA	CASSVGASGYNEQFF	TGTGCCAGCAGCGTAGGGGCTAGCGGGTACAATGAGCAGTTCTTC
TRBV19	TRBJ2-7	TRBD1	NA	CASSPGQYEQYF	TGTGCCAGTAGCCCGGGACAGTACGAGCAGTACTTC
TRBV2	TRBJ2-6	TRBD1	NA	CASSVPGQGLMGANVLTF	TGTGCCAGCAGTGTACCGGGACAGGGGCTTATGGGGGCCAACGTCCTGACTTTC
TRBV7-6	TRBJ2-7	TRBD2	NA	CASSIGLAGGPSYEQYF	TGTGCCAGCAGCATCGGACTAGCGGGAGGGCCCAGCTACGAGCAGTACTTC
TRBV28	TRBJ1-1	TRBD1	NA	CASSLGTGKLNTEAFF	TGTGCCAGCAGTTTAGGGACAGGGAAGTTGAACACTGAAGCTTTCTTT
TRBV10-3	TRBJ1-1	TRBD1	NA	CAISERGGGQAGGEAFF	TGTGCCATCAGTGAGAGAGGGGGCGGACAGGCCGGCGGTGAAGCTTTCTTT
TRBV2	TRBJ2-7	TRBD1	NA	CASTADRARAYEQYF	TGTGCCAGCACCGCGGACAGGGCCCGAGCTTACGAGCAGTACTTC
TRBV4-3	TRBJ2-1	NA	NA	CASSQGGLLSNEQFF	TGCGCCAGCAGCCAAGGGGGGCTCCTCAGCAATGAGCAGTTCTTC
TRBV18	TRBJ2-1	NA	NA	CASSQQVSVGEQFF	TGTGCCAGCTCACAACAGGTCTCCGTTGGTGAGCAGTTCTTC
TRBV19	TRBJ1-5	NA	NA	CASSAGTVQPQHF	TGTGCCAGTAGTGCCGGGACGGTTCAGCCCCAGCATTTT
TRBV10-3	TRBJ1-1	NA	once	CAINGQPNTEAFF	TGTGCCATCAACGGACAGCCTAACACTGAAGCTTTCTTT
TRBV6-5	TRBJ1-5	TRBD1	NA	CASSYSGQGNQPQHF	TGTGCCAGCAGTTACTCGGGACAGGGGAATCAGCCCCAGCATTTT
TRBV19	TRBJ2-7	NA	NA	CASSIGGSARYEQYF	TGTGCCAGTAGTATAGGGGGTAGCGCCCGCTACGAGCAGTACTTC
TRBV7-9	TRBJ2-3	NA	NA	CASSLREVTDTQYF	TGTGCCAGCAGCTTGAGGGAGGTCACAGATACGCAGTATTTT
TRBV28	TRBJ1-2	NA	NA	CASSPLQGAFNYGYTF	TGTGCCAGCAGTCCCCTACAGGGCGCCTTTAACTATGGCTACACCTTC
TRBV21-1	TRBJ2-7	NA	NA	CASSNHDDRACGEQYF	TGTGCCAGCAGCAATCACGATGACAGGGCTTGCGGGGAGCAGTACTTC
TRBV9	TRBJ2-6	NA	NA	CASRNSGANVLTF	TGTGCCAGCAGGAATTCTGGGGCCAACGTCCTGACTTTC
TRBV25-1	TRBJ2-2	TRBD1	NA	CAAGKGQESTGELFF	TGTGCCGCAGGCAAAGGACAGGAGAGCACCGGGGAGCTGTTTTTT
TRBV7-9	TRBJ2-7	TRBD1	NA	CASSLETGGNYEQYF	TGTGCCAGCAGCTTAGAGACAGGGGGCAACTACGAGCAGTACTTC
TRBV5-1	TRBJ1-4	NA	NA	CASSLGGTNEKLFF	TGCGCCAGCAGCTTAGGGGGAACTAATGAAAAACTGTTTTTT
TRBV18	TRBJ1-4	NA	NA	CASRRVMDEKLFF	TGTGCCAGCCGCAGGGTTATGGATGAAAAACTGTTTTTT
TRBV10-2	TRBJ2-1	NA	once	CASRSSGDNEQFF	TGCGCCAGCCGAAGCTCTGGCGACAATGAGCAGTTCTTC
TRBV15	TRBJ2-5	TRBD2	once	CATSRDLPGGETQYF	TGTGCCACCAGCAGAGATTTGCCGGGAGGAGAGACCCAGTACTTC
TRBV6-6	TRBJ2-6	NA	NA	CASSSSAGANVLTF	TGTGCCAGCAGTTCAAGTGCTGGGGCCAACGTCCTGACTTTC
TRBV11-3	TRBJ2-5	NA	NA	CASSLGHAGERDETQYF	TGTGCCAGCAGCTTAGGACACGCAGGGGAACGCGACGAGACCCAGTACTTC
TRBV28	TRBJ1-5	NA	NA	CASSFGGSHQPQHF	TGTGCCAGCAGTTTCGGCGGCAGTCACCAGCCCCAGCATTTT
TRBV19	TRBJ2-3	TRBD1	NA	CASSSGGRSTDTQYF	TGTGCCAGTAGTTCAGGGGGCAGAAGCACAGATACGCAGTATTTT
TRBV19	TRBJ1-5	TRBD1	NA	CASSRYPQGVGQTSNQPQHF	TGTGCCAGTAGTAGATATCCTCAGGGGGTCGGCCAAACTAGCAATCAGCCCCAGCATTTT
TRBV11-2	TRBJ1-2	NA	NA	CASSITVQGVYGYTF	TGTGCCAGCAGCATCACTGTACAGGGAGTATATGGCTACACCTTC